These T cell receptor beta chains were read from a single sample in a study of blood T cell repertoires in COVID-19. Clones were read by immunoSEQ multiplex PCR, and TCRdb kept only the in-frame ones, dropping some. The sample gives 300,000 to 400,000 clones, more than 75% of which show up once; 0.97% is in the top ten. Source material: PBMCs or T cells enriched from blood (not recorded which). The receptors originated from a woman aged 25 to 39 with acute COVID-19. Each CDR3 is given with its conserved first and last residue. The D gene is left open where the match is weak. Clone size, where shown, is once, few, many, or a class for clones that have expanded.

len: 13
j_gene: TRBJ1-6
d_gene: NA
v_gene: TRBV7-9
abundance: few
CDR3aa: CASSLGGGSPLHF
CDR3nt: TGTGCCAGCAGCTTAGGAGGAGGTTCACCCCTCCACTTT

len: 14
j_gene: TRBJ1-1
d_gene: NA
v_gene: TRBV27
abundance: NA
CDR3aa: CASKLTTLNTEAFF
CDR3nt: TGTGCCAGCAAATTGACAACTTTGAACACTGAAGCTTTCTTT

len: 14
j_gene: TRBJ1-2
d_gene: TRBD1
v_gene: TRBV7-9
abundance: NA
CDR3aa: CASSLSQGENGYTF
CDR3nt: TGTGCCAGCAGCTTATCACAGGGGGAGAATGGCTACACCTTC

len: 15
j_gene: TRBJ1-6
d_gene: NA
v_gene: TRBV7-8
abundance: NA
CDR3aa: CASSLASRGDSPLHF
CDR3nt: TGTGCCAGCAGCTTAGCTTCCAGGGGTGATTCACCCCTCCACTTT

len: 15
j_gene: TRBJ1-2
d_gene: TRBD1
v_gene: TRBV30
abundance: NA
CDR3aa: CAWSVPGQLNYGYTF
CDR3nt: TGTGCCTGGAGTGTACCGGGACAGCTTAACTATGGCTACACCTTC

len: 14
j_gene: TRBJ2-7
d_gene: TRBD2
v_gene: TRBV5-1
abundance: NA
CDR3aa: CASSFGGASYEQYF
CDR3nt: TGCGCCAGCAGCTTCGGGGGGGCCTCTTACGAGCAGTACTTC

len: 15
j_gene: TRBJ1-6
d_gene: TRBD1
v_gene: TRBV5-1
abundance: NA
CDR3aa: CASSLEGAVASPLHF
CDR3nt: TGCGCCAGCAGCTTGGAGGGGGCAGTAGCTTCACCCCTCCACTTT

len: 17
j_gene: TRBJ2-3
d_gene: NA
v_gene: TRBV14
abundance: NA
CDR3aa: CASSQDRGGLRADTQYF
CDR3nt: TGTGCCAGCAGCCAAGATAGAGGAGGATTAAGAGCAGATACGCAGTATTTT

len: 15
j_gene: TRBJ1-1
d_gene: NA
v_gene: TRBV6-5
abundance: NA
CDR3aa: CASTLKTASNTEAFF
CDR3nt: TGTGCCAGCACCCTTAAAACAGCCTCGAACACTGAAGCTTTCTTT

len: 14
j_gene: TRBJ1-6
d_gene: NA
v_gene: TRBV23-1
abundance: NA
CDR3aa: CASSQEAYNSPLHF
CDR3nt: TGCGCCAGCAGTCAAGAGGCCTATAATTCACCCCTCCACTTT

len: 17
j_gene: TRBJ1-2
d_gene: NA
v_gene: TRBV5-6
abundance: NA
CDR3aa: CASSPYASQGYPYGYTF
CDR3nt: TGTGCCAGCAGCCCTTACGCTTCACAGGGCTATCCCTATGGCTACACCTTC

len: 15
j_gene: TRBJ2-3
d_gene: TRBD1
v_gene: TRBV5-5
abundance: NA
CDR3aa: CASSGQGLYTDTQYF
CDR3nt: TGTGCCAGCAGCGGACAGGGGCTCTACACAGATACGCAGTATTTT

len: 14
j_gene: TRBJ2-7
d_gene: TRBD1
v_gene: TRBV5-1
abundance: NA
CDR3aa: CASTAGTGYNEQYF
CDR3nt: TGCGCCAGCACAGCCGGGACAGGGTATAACGAGCAGTACTTC

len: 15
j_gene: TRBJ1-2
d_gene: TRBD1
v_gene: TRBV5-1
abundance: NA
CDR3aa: CASSVSGGGVGGYTF
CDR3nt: TGCGCCAGCAGCGTTTCGGGAGGGGGCGTAGGAGGCTACACCTTC

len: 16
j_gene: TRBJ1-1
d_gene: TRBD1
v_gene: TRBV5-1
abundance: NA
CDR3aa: CASSLGTGFGNTEAFF
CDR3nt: TGCGCCAGCAGCTTGGGGACAGGGTTCGGTAACACTGAAGCTTTCTTT

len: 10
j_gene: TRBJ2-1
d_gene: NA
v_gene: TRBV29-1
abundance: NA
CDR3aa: CSALSYEQFF
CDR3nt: TGCAGCGCTCTGAGTTATGAGCAGTTCTTC

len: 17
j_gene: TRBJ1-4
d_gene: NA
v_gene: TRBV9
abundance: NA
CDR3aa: CASSSGRQGELNEKLFF
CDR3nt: TGTGCCAGCAGCTCCGGGCGGCAGGGCGAACTAAATGAAAAACTGTTTTTT

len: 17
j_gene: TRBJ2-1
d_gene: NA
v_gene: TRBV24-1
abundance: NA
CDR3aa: CATSDIAMGGSYNEQFF
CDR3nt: TGTGCCACCAGTGATATTGCCATGGGGGGCTCCTACAATGAGCAGTTCTTC

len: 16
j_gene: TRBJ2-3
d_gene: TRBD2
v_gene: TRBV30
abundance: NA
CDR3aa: CAWSVRGRGARDTQYF
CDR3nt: TGTGCCTGGAGTGTACGGGGGCGGGGGGCCAGAGATACGCAGTATTTT

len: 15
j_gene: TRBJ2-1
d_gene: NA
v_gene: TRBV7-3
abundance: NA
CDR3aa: CASSLTQGSYNEQFF
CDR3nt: TGTGCCAGCAGCTTAACCCAGGGGTCCTACAATGAGCAGTTCTTC

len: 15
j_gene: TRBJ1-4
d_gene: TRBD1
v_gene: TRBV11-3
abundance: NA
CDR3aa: CASSPGTGSYEKLFF
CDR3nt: TGTGCCAGCAGCCCTGGGACAGGGTCATATGAAAAACTGTTTTTT

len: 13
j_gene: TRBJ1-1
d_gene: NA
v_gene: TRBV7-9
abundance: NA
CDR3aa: CASSLKLESAAFF
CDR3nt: TGTGCCAGCAGCTTAAAGCTGGAGAGTGCGGCTTTCTTT